This note documents a single T cell receptor beta chain sequence. The data stem from a study of blood T cells in healthy people across ages. A sample-barcoded 5' primer and a J-beta primer mix were used in a second PCR of about 7 to 12 cycles. TCRdb reprocessed the 5' RACE reads with MiXCR, giving one entry per CDR3 protein. The sample lists about 840,000 distinct CDR3 sequences, around 29% occurring once. Looked up from germline, CDR1 is SGHRS and CDR2 is YFSETQ. This CDR3 comprises 15 residues. The V gene lost 1 base and the J gene lost 4 bases, with 13 bases spanning the gap. These same data were also listed under a study on T cells of mothers and their children. Turning to that study: All extracted RNA went into cDNA synthesis, roughly 1.5 ug per 15 ul. Related and unrelated pairs show similar thymic shaping of TCR recombination output. No clones detected were persistent microchimeric T cell clones.

The V gene is TRBV5-1, the J gene TRBJ2-3; D may be TRBD1 (5 bases). Sequenced input: blood. This receptor was identified in a woman aged 35 to 49 in good health. In DNA form, the CDR3 reads TGCGCCAGCAGCTTGACATCCCTCAGGGCAGATACGCAGTATTTT. This codes for CASSLTSLRADTQYF. Full variable domain (remainder filled in from reference TRBV5-1 and TRBJ2-3): KAGVTQTPRYLIKTRGQQVTLSCSPISGHRSVSWYQQTPGQGLQFLFEYFSETQRNKGNFPGRFSGRQFSNSRSEMNVSTLELGDSALYLCASSLTSLRADTQYFGPGTRLTVL.